Listed here is a single T cell receptor (beta chain). Its antigen target is currently unknown. No much larger clone exists at a distance of one base, and base qualities are not known. Receptors were amplified or captured by PCR. The sequencing machine was an Illumina HiSeq 2500. To reduce PCR and sequencing biases, unique molecular identifiers were built into the TCR beta cDNA libraries. Approximately 500,000 cDNA molecules were obtained for every 1 to 10 million input T cells, so each molecule roughly corresponded to one T cell. The same protocol used for the earlier healthy control dataset was applied to prepare and sequence the patient libraries. Samples belonging to the same batch were prepared together, multiplexed and sequenced on a shared HiSeq lane. The study's own analysis went as follows. MIGEC handled the raw barcoded reads, throwing out single-read molecular identifier groups before consensus assembly and CDR3 extraction. Clonotype tables were post-analysed with VDJtools, normalizing diversity by down-sampling all datasets to the smallest sample size. To correct batch-related cross-sample contamination, repertoire overlap clustering matched CDR3 amino acid sequences but not nucleotide sequences. In-frame beta chains were kept once TCRdb had trimmed the public reads at Q25 with fastp and called clones with MiXCR. Rows are combined by CDR3 protein, so each entry shows the most common genes and DNA. TCRdb assigned the V and J calls; the authors' analysis was not used. Recorded for this sample are hundreds of thousands of distinct CDR3 sequences; around 47% of them occurred a single time. Jointly, the top ten make up around 1.7% of the sample.

To demonstrate the VDJtools post-analysis software, the study profiled TCR beta repertoires from the peripheral blood of 13 young patients with multiple sclerosis. The multiple sclerosis patients were children and adolescents between about 6 and 16 years of age. The sample originates from a study of post-analysis software for immune sequencing data (dated by TCRdb to the mid-2010s). Describing the broader study: Disease courses on record covered relapsing-remitting, secondary progressive and progressive-relapsing multiple sclerosis, though some patients had no subtype annotation. The patient repertoires were set against about 12 previously published healthy control repertoires from donors whose ages ranged from 6 to 25 years. A subset of samples was prepared in parallel using single-end sample barcoding, then pooled and co-amplified after Illumina adapter ligation.

Overall study outcomes, separate from this receptor: The control group was slightly older than the multiple sclerosis patient group. Roughly 5 TRBV segments, including TRBV5-6, TRBV5-1 and TRBV20-1, were significantly more frequent in patients than controls. Strong co-clustering of samples prepared in the same batch was shown by direct clustering with F measure, prompting a batch-effect correction. Compared with controls, multiple sclerosis patients had significantly lower normalized Chao1 diversity, a finding suggesting substantial peripheral T-cell clonal expansion.

The CDR3 numbers 19 residues from cysteine through phenylalanine. Only CDR3 DNA remains: 57 bases, in frame from the first base. The germline V end is reduced by 5 bases and the J end by 0 bases; junction bases left unmatched: 16. CDR1 and CDR2 are drawn from the germline V gene: MGHRA, YSYEKL. Sequencing used blood. Here the chain combines TRBV4-1 and TRBJ2-1, with 7 bases aligning to TRBD1. The sequence was obtained from a girl under 18 with multiple sclerosis. The DNA sequence is as follows: TGCGCCAGCAGCAATGTAGGGGGCGCGGCACGGGGCTCCTACAATGAGCAGTTCTTC. This is translated as CASSNVGGAARGSYNEQFF.